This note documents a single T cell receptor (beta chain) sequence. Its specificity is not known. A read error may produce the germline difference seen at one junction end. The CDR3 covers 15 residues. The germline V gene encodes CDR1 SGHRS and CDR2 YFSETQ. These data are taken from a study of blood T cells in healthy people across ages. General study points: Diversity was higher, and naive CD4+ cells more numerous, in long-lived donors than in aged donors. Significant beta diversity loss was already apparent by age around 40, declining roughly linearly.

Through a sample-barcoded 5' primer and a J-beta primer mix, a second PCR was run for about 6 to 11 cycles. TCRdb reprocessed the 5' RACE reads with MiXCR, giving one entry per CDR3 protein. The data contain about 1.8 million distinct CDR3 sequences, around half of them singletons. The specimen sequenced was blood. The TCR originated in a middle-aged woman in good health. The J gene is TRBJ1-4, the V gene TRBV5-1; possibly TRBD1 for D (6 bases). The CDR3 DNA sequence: TGCGCCAGCAGCACTGGACGGAGAGGGGGTGAAAAACTGTCTTTT. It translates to CASSTGRRGGEKLSF.